This record looks at one T cell receptor beta chain sequence and its context. No antigen is known for it. Being one base from a much bigger clone, this may be a read error. Library construction relied on emulsion pairing. Unpaired genes were suppressed by a second nested PCR containing blocking oligos, after which a third nested PCR added Illumina adaptors and barcodes. Each master mix for emulsion RT-PCR held roughly 5,000-260,000 T cells along with C-region, Stepout and V-region primers. The Micellula Emulsion and Purification Kit was used to make the emulsions, and Qiagen OneStep RT-PCR reagents were used for RT-PCR. Pooled libraries were sequenced on an Illumina MiSeq with paired-end 2 x 250 reads. Per the source publication's procedure: Read pairs were joined in Galaxy and clipped at the engineered overlap into separate alpha and beta files, and reads that were not clipped were discarded. Alpha-beta pairs were assigned using CompleteTCR, a MiTCR-based pipeline in which chains sharing read cluster identifiers are linked by an R script. TCR sequences seen only once, which were about 1-3.4%, were removed as potential sequencing errors. TCRdb handled the public reads itself, with Q25 trimming in fastp and clone calling in MiXCR, and kept productive beta chains. Rows with one shared CDR3 protein collapse into an entry with the most common genes and DNA. It is TCRdb's table, rather than the study itself, that gives the V and J calls and clone size. The table for this sample lists around 43,000 distinct CDR3 sequences; about 48% of them were counted only once. Less than 70% of the sample is held by the ten biggest clonotypes.

This sample is drawn from a study of T cell repertoires in breast cancer (dated by TCRdb to about 2016). About the investigation overall: Tumors, lymph nodes and peripheral blood lymphocytes from breast cancer patients, as well as peripheral blood from healthy control donors, were profiled. The controls were nine healthy donors whose age range was similar to that of the patients. Tumors and tumor-involved lymph nodes were minced, digested with Liberase and DNase, and then passed through 70-um and 40-um filters. Tumor-free lymph nodes were processed with no enzymatic digestion, and blood samples were separated using Ficoll. Most of the 20 to 25 patient tumors analyzed for shared TCRs were ER+/PR+. On average, sequencing produced around 500,000 sequences per sample, which came to about 9.4 reads per input cell. Given the low mutational burden of breast cancer and the rarity of common mutations in breast cancer, it was reasoned that TCRs shared between breast cancer patients would target shared antigens. Broader findings and caveats from the paper: Genuine antitumor clones may have been missed because singleton TCRs were discarded and only part of each tumor was sampled. Shared TCRs were encoded by various nucleotide sequences, which suggests selection and expansion based on antigen. Possible tumor specificity was suggested for 20 or so TCR pairs that were shared across seven or more patient tumors yet rarely found in control blood. Emulsion RT-PCR was regarded as qualitative rather than quantitative, because clone recovery was skewed by transcript abundance and primer differences. Sentinel lymph nodes involved by tumor shared about fourfold more TCRs with matched tumor repertoires than tumor-free nodes did (about 8.3% versus 1.9%). TRBV7 predominance was observed among shared TCRs, which possibly reflected tumor recognition or mispriming bias from eight TRBV7 primers.

To analyze paired alpha-beta TCRs of CD8+ T cells, the study used an expanded emulsion RT-PCR method with primers covering all TCR V genes. CD8+ T cells were isolated with a CD8 positive selection kit and incubated overnight in about 10 IU/mL IL-2 before emulsion RT-PCR. The junction shows trimming of 5 bases on V and 4 bases on J, plus 14 bases between the germline ends. The germline V gene (reference sequence) yields DFQATT for CDR1 and SNEGSKA for CDR2. The CDR3 has 13 amino acids, counting the end cysteine and phenylalanine. Just CDR3 DNA is preserved here, 39 bases in frame from base 1. The TCR originated in a pool of human donors with breast cancer or a healthy control (not recorded which). Rearrangement joined TRBV20-1 to TRBJ1-1, and perhaps TRBD1 as D gene, on 6 matching bases. The sample taken for sequencing was CD8+ T cells. The CDR3 loop reads CSASAGVFTEAFF. The DNA is as follows: TGCAGTGCTTCGGCAGGGGTATTCACTGAAGCTTTCTTT.